This entry is about one TCR beta chain. Its antigen is as yet unknown. The data were taken from a study of cytotoxic CD8 clonotypes in ibrutinib-treated CLL. Overall study: The patients comprised 11 relapsed/refractory and 15 treatment-naive cases, around 18 IGHV unmutated. The study recorded mean values of around 250,000 productive templates and 90,000 to 100,000 productive rearrangements per sample. The study's findings and limits: Shared public clonotypes were rare, and on treatment they either got smaller or stayed the same.

Only in-frame clones appear in the TCRdb table, and some are missing; sequencing was by immunoSEQ multiplex PCR. This table has hundreds of thousands of clones, roughly 74% appearing once. Germline CDR1 SGHTA, CDR2 FQGNSA. Trimming cost V 3 bases and J 7 bases; bases outside gene matches: 8. The CDR3 extends over 15 amino acids. This chain links TRBV7-2 with TRBJ2-7, with TRBD2 matching 11 bases. The material sequenced was PBMCs, taken after 24 months of ibrutinib treatment. This sequence originates from a human donor with chronic lymphocytic leukemia. The CDR3 DNA follows: TGTGCCAGCAGCTTCGGGACTAGCGGTCCGGGGGAGCAGTACTTC. This gives the protein CASSFGTSGPGEQYF.